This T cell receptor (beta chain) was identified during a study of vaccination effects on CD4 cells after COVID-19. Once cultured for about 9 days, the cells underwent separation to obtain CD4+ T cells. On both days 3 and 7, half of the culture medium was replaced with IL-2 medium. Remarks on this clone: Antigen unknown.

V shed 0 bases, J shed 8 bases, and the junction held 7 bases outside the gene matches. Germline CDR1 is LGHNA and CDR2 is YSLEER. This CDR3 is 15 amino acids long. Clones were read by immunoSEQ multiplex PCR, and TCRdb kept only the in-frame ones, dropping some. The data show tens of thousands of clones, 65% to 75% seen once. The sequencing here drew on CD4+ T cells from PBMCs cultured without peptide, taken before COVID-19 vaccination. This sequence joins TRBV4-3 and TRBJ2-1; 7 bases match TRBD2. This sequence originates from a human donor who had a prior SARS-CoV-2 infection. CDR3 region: CASSQDWGRGHEQFF. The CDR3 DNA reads TGCGCCAGCAGCCAAGATTGGGGGAGGGGCCATGAGCAGTTCTTC.